The entry below gives a single T cell receptor (beta chain) sequence along with its context. The antigen is undetermined. The source of the sample is a study of shared clonotypes between healthy human individuals. Overall study results and limits: Across four donors, naive CD4 shared 5% to 6.5%, naive CD8 less than 4%, memory CD4 less than 2.5%, memory CD8 more than 0.35%.

CD45RO-negative, CCR7-selected cells formed the naive CD8 fraction, which excluded terminally differentiated effector memory CD45RA+ cells. Caucasian adults living in Nashville, Tennessee, provided all samples. TCRdb keeps only in-frame clones here, not all; method: immunoSEQ multiplex PCR. This sample has about 680,000 clones, with 92% found just once. From germline, CDR1 is SQVTM and CDR2 ANQGSEA. This CDR3 is built from 16 residues. J was trimmed by 2 bases and V by 6 bases; bases with no gene match: 13. The chain links TRBV29-1 to TRBJ2-7; 10 nucleotides line up with TRBD1. The receptor comes from a young man in good health. Sequences were obtained from naive CD8+ T cells sorted from blood. The CDR3: CSVSPPGTGDPYEQYF. In nucleotides, the CDR3 is TGCAGCGTCAGTCCCCCCGGGACAGGGGACCCCTACGAGCAGTACTTC.